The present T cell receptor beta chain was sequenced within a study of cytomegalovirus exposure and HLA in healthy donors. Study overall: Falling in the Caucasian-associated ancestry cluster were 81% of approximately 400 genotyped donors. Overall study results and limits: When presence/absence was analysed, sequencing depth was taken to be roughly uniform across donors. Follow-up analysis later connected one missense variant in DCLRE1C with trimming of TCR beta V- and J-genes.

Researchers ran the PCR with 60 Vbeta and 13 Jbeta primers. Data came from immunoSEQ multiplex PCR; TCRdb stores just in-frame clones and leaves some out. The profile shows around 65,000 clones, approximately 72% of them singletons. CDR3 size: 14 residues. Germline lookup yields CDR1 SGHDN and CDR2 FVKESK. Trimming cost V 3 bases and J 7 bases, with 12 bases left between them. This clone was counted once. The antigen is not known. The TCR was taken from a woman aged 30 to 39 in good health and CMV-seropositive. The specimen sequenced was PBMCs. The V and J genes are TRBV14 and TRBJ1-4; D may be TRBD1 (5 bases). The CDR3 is CASSQFRGGEKLFF. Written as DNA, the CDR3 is TGTGCCAGCAGCCAGTTTAGGGGTGGTGAAAAACTGTTTTTT.